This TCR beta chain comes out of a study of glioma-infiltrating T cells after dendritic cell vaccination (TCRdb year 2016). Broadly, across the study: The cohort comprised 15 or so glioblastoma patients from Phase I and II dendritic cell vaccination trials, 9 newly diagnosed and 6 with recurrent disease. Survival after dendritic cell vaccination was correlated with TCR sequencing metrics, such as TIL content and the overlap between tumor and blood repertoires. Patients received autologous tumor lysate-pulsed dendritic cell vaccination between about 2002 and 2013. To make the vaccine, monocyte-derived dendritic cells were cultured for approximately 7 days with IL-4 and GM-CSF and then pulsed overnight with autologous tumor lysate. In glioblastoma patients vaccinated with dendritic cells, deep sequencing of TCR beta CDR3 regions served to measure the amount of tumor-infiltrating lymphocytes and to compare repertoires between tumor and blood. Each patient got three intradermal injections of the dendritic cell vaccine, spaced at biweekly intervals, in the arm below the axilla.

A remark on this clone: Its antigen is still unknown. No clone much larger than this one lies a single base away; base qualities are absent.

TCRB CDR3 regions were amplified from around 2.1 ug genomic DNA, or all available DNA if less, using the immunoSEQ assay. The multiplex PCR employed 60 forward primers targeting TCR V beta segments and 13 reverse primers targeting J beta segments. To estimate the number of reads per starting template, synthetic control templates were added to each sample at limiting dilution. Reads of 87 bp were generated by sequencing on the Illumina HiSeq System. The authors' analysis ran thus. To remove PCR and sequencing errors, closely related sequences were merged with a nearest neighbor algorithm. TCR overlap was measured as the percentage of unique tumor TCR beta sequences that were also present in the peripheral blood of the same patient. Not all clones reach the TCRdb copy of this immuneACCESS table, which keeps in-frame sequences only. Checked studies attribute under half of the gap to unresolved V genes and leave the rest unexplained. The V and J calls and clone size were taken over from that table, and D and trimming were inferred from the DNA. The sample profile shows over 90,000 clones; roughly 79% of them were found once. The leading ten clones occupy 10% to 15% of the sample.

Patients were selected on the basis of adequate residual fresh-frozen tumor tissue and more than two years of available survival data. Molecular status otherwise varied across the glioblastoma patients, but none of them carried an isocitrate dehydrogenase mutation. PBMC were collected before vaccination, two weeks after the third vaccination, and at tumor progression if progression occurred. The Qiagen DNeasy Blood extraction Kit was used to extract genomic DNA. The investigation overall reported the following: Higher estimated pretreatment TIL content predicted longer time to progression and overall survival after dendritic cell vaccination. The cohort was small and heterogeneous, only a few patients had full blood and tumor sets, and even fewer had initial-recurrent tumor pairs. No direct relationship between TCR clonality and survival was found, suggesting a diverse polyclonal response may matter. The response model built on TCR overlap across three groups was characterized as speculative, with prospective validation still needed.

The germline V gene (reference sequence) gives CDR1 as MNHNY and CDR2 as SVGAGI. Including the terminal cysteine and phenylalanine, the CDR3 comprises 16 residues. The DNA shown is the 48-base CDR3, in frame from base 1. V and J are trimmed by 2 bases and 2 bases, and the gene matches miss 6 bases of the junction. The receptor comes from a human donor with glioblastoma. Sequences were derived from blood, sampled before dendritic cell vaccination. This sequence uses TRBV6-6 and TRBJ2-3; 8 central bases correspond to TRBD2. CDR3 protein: CASSYARGGSTDTQYF. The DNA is TGTGCCAGCAGTTACGCCCGGGGGGGATCCACAGATACGCAGTATTTT.